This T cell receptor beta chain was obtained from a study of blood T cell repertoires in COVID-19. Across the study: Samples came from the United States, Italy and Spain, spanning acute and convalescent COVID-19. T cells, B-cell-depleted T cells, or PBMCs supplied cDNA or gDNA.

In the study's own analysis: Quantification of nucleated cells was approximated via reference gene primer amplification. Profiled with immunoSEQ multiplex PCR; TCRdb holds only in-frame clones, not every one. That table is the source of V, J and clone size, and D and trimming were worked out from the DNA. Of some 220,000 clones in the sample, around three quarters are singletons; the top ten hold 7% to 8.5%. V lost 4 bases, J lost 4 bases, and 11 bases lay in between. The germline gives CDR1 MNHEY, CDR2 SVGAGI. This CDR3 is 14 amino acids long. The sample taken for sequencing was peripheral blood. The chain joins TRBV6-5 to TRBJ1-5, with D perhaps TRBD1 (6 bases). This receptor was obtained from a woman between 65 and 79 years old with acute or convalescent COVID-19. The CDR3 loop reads CASSSTGNNQPQHF. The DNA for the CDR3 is TGTGCCAGCAGTTCGACAGGTAATAATCAGCCCCAGCATTTT.